Listed here are 22 T cell receptor beta chains from one sample, sequenced in a study of blood T cell repertoires in COVID-19. Measured with immunoSEQ multiplex PCR; TCRdb has only the in-frame clones, and not every one. The sample lists about 400,000 clones; around 84% were seen once. Sequencing was performed on peripheral blood. These TCRs come from a human donor in a cohort sampled during active COVID-19.

The chain couples TRBV6-5 to TRBJ2-1, with D maybe TRBD2 (6 bases). Per germline, CDR1 MNHEY and CDR2 SVGAGI. The CDR3 is made up of 13 amino acids. The V and J ends lost 6 bases and 6 bases respectively, with 12 bases between them. DNA of the CDR3: TGTGCCAGCAGGCTGGGACTGAGCAATGAGCAGTTCTTC. Translating gives CASRLGLSNEQFF.

The CDR3 loop reads CASSSLRTGGVETQYF. The CDR3 nucleotides read TGTGCCAGCAGCTCACTTCGGACAGGGGGCGTAGAGACCCAGTACTTC. The rearrangement links TRBV11-2 to TRBJ2-5, with 11 bases aligning to TRBD1. CDR1 SGHAT and CDR2 FQNNGV come from the germline V gene. CDR3 length: 16 residues. The V and J ends lost 4 bases and 4 bases, in that order; junction bases with no gene match: 8.

The chain recombines TRBV11-3 with TRBJ2-7; tentatively, D is TRBD1 (5 bases). Trimming took off 6 bases at V and 6 bases at J, with 15 bases between the two ends. Germline CDR1 reads SGHNT; CDR2 reads YENEEA. The CDR3 loop spans 13 amino acids. This CDR3 is CASRAGQAGEQYF. The CDR3 region has the DNA TGTGCCAGCAGAGCAGGGCAAGCAGGCGAGCAGTACTTC. Combining the CDR3 with reference TRBV11-3 and TRBJ2-7 gives the whole variable domain EAGVVQSPRYKIIEKKQPVAFWCNPISGHNTLYWYLQNLGQGPELLIRYENEEAVDDSQLPKDRFSAERLKGVDSTLKIQPAELGDSAVYLCASRAGQAGEQYFGPGTRLTVT.

The chain is built from TRBV19 and TRBJ2-6, with 9 bases identical to TRBD1. Trimming took 8 bases from V and 4 from J; bases not matched to a gene: 12. The CDR3 runs 17 residues. Germline V CDR1 and CDR2: LNHDA, SQIVND (reference sequence). Here the CDR3 reads CASSDRGLKAGANVLTF. The CDR3, as DNA: TGTGCCAGTTCAGACAGGGGGTTAAAGGCAGGGGCCAACGTCCTGACTTTC.

V and J are TRBV2 and TRBJ1-2; D is possibly TRBD1 (6 bases). Germline V gene lookup returns CDR1 SNHLY and CDR2 FYNNEI. With 5 bases removed from V and 8 bases from J, the gap between germline ends came to 21 bases. The CDR3 contains 15 residues. CDR3 region: CASSPTGKGRRGYTF. The CDR3 region has the DNA TGTGCCAGCAGTCCCACAGGGAAGGGACGTCGGGGCTACACCTTC.

This sequence joins TRBV4-1 and TRBJ2-7; weak D call: TRBD2 (6 bases). The CDR3 totals 14 residues. V was clipped by 3 bases and J by 9 bases, with 18 bases between them. The germline CDR1 and CDR2 sequences are MGHRA and YSYEKL. CDR3 coding DNA: TGCGCCAGCAGCCAGTTGGGCCCCAGGGAGGTGCAGTACTTC. It translates to CASSQLGPREVQYF.

V is TRBV5-1 and J is TRBJ2-1, with TRBD2 identical over 8 bases. The ends lost 4 bases at V and 1 base at J; junction bases unmatched: 7. Per the germline V gene, CDR1 is SGHRS and CDR2 is YFSETQ. This CDR3 spans 16 amino acids. The CDR3 region has the DNA TGCGCCAGCAGCATGATAAGCGGGGGTTCCTACAATGAGCAGTTCTTC. Amino acids: CASSMISGGSYNEQFF.

By sample share, this clone is medium-sized (0.01 to 0.1%). The CDR3 is CASSFRTGHNEKLFF. The CDR3 DNA sequence: TGTGCCAGCAGCTTCCGTACCGGACATAATGAAAAACTGTTTTTT. The chain joins TRBV7-2 to TRBJ1-4; tentative D call: TRBD1 (5 bases). Germline loops: CDR1 SGHTA, CDR2 FQGNSA. CDR3 length: 15 amino acids. V shed 3 bases and J shed 4 bases, with 12 bases lying between them.

This chain links TRBV24-1 with TRBJ1-1; 8 nucleotides line up with TRBD1. The CDR3 contains 14 residues. Losses at the gene ends were 9 bases for V and 0 bases for J; bases not matched to a gene: 5. Per germline, CDR1 KGHDR and CDR2 SFDVKD. The CDR3 DNA sequence: TGTGCCACCGCAGACAGGGGTATGAACACTGAAGCTTTCTTT. Translation: CATADRGMNTEAFF.

The chain is built from TRBV5-1 and TRBJ1-4; weak D call: TRBD1 (6 bases). Trimming cost V 2 bases and J 8 bases, with 13 bases left between them. CDR3 length: 14 amino acids. In germline, CDR1 is SGHRS, CDR2 YFSETQ. The CDR3 spells CASSFQGGVEKLFF. Here the CDR3 DNA reads TGCGCCAGCAGCTTTCAAGGGGGAGTAGAAAAACTGTTTTTT.

This clone showed up just once. The chain is built from TRBV7-9 and TRBJ1-1, with no clear D. Germline assignment: CDR1 SEHNR and CDR2 FQNEAQ (reference sequence). V lost 5 bases and J 10 bases, leaving 8 bases between the germline ends. The CDR3 spans 10 residues. CDR3 in amino acids: CASSPPGAFF. CDR3 DNA: TGTGCCAGCAGCCCACCGGGAGCTTTCTTT.

This clone was seen just once. The genes are TRBV5-5 and TRBJ1-2, with D tentatively TRBD1 (6 bases). The germline CDR1 and CDR2 sequences are SGHKS and YYEKEE (reference sequence). Trimming stripped 0 bases from V and 4 bases from J, with 16 bases between. CDR3 length: 16 residues. The CDR3 region has the DNA TGTGCCAGCAGCTTGGAACTCTGGGGGCGCGGCTATGGCTACACCTTC. Its protein is CASSLELWGRGYGYTF.

The chain uses TRBV5-1 and TRBJ1-2; D uncertain. The germline V gene has CDR1 SGHRS and CDR2 YFSETQ. CDR3 length equals 15 residues. V dropped 0 bases and J dropped 4 bases, with 13 bases sitting between them. The DNA of the CDR3 is TGCGCCAGCAGCTTGGGAGGAGGTGAAGGCTATGGCTACACCTTC. Translation: CASSLGGGEGYGYTF.

The chain links TRBV5-5 to TRBJ2-3; 11 bases line up with TRBD1. V shed 4 bases and J 1 base; nucleotides not matched to a gene: 5. This CDR3 has 16 amino acids. CDR1 is SGHKS and CDR2 is YYEKEE in the germline V gene (reference sequence). CDR3 region: CASSTGQGGRTDTQYF. Written as DNA, the CDR3 is TGTGCCAGCAGCACGGGACAGGGGGGCCGCACAGATACGCAGTATTTT.

In its sample, this clone was seen a few times. The chain joins TRBV6-5 to TRBJ1-2, with 9 bases that match TRBD1. The CDR3 covers 15 residues. Trimming cost V 4 bases and J 7 bases; bases outside gene matches: 10. Germline V lookup: CDR1 MNHEY, CDR2 SVGAGI. CDR3 coding DNA: TGTGCCAGCAGTTTCCGGACAGGGGAGGGTTCTGGCTACACCTTC. Protein sequence: CASSFRTGEGSGYTF.

The chain has TRBV11-2 and TRBJ1-3; 7 bases line up with TRBD1. V trimming: 2 bases; J trimming: 7 bases; junction bases outside the gene matches: 8. Germline V gene sequence: CDR1 SGHAT, CDR2 FQNNGV. The CDR3 contains 15 residues. This chain's CDR3 is CASSLRQGGGNTIYF. CDR3 DNA sequence: TGTGCCAGCAGCTTAAGACAGGGCGGGGGGAACACCATATATTTT.

This chain links TRBV19 with TRBJ1-5; 8 nucleotides align to TRBD1. CDR3 length: 14 residues. CDR1 and CDR2 from the germline V gene are LNHDA and SQIVND (reference sequence). The junction had 1 base not matched to a gene; V was cut back by 3 bases and J by 3 bases. The CDR3 protein is CASSMGQANQPQHF. The CDR3 nucleotides read TGTGCCAGTAGTATGGGACAGGCCAATCAGCCCCAGCATTTT.

The V gene is TRBV15, the J gene TRBJ2-2; 7 positions agree with TRBD2. V was clipped by 0 bases and J by 2 bases; unmatched bases: 6. Germline V gene data show CDR1 as LNHNV and CDR2 as YYDKDF (reference sequence). The CDR3 contains 17 residues. CDR3 nucleotides: TGTGCCACCAGCAGAGATCCCAGCGGGACTAACACCGGGGAGCTGTTTTTT. Amino acids: CATSRDPSGTNTGELFF.

The rearrangement links TRBV5-1 to TRBJ2-2; possibly TRBD1 for D (6 bases). The CDR3 contains 16 residues. Germline CDR1 and CDR2: SGHRS and YFSETQ. V lost 0 bases, J lost 2 bases, and 11 bases lay in between. CDR3 sequence: CASSLEGHINTGELFF. As DNA, the CDR3 is TGCGCCAGCAGCTTGGAGGGACATATAAACACCGGGGAGCTGTTTTTT.

In its sample, this clone was seen a few times. The chain couples TRBV7-9 to TRBJ2-1; D is perhaps TRBD1 (5 bases). Trimming removed 3 bases at V and 7 bases at J, with 13 bases between. The CDR3 totals 14 residues. Germline lookup yields CDR1 SEHNR and CDR2 FQNEAQ (reference sequence). The CDR3 reads CASSFEAGLNEQFF. The CDR3, as DNA: TGTGCCAGCAGCTTTGAGGCAGGGTTAAATGAGCAGTTCTTC.

The chain has TRBV3-1 (or the pseudogene TRBV3-2) and TRBJ1-1; D might be TRBD1 (6 bases). V was trimmed by 4 bases and J by 5 bases, leaving 14 bases between them. This CDR3 spans 14 amino acids. CDR1 and CDR2 (germline): LGHDT, YNNKEL (reference sequence). CDR3 residues: CASSPQGAWTEAFF. The CDR3 coding sequence is TGTGCCAGCAGCCCACAGGGAGCATGGACTGAAGCTTTCTTT.

The CDR3 region is CASSQDSDYRSPLHF. The CDR3, as DNA: TGCGCCAGCAGCCAAGATTCGGACTATCGTTCACCCCTCCACTTT. The V gene is TRBV4-1, the J gene TRBJ1-6, with D uncertain. CDR1 and CDR2 from the germline V gene are MGHRA and YSYEKL. The germline V and J ends were trimmed by 0 bases and 9 bases, with 12 bases remaining between them. This CDR3 comprises 15 residues.